This passage covers 7 T cell receptor beta chains from one sample sequenced in a study of blood T cell repertoires in COVID-19. Profiled with immunoSEQ multiplex PCR; TCRdb holds only in-frame clones, not every one. Of roughly 500,000 clones listed, about 88% are singletons. The sequenced material came from PBMCs or T cells enriched from blood (not recorded which). The receptor source for this set is a woman aged 55 to 70 who had recovered from COVID-19.

The genes are TRBV6-6 and TRBJ1-2; 9 positions match TRBD1. CDR1 is MNHNY, CDR2 SVGAGI, per germline (reference sequence). The trim removed 5 bases at V and 5 bases at J, leaving 6 bases unmatched. This CDR3 is built from 14 residues. The DNA of the CDR3 is TGTGCCAGCAGTGCAACAGGGGGCGAATATGGCTACACCTTC. Translation: CASSATGGEYGYTF.

This chain uses TRBV2 with TRBJ2-1; no clear D. The ends were cut back, 5 bases at V and 4 bases at J, with 9 bases in the middle. The CDR3 loop spans 13 amino acids. Per the germline V gene, CDR1 is SNHLY and CDR2 is FYNNEI. CDR3 sequence reads: CASSYNIYNEQFF. Here the CDR3 DNA reads TGTGCCAGCAGTTACAATATATACAATGAGCAGTTCTTC.

This clone appeared a single time. The genes are TRBV19 and TRBJ2-7, with D possibly being TRBD2 (5 bases). CDR3 length: 16 amino acids. Trimming took 4 bases from V and 1 from J, leaving 17 bases between them. Looked up from germline, CDR1 is LNHDA and CDR2 is SQIVND (reference sequence). The CDR3 nucleotides read TGTGCCAGTAGTACCCCACTAGACCACTATTCCTACGAGCAGTACTTC. It is translated as CASSTPLDHYSYEQYF.

As DNA, the CDR3 is TGTGCTAGTGGTTTCGGAGGGGGCACCTACGAGCAGTACTTC. Protein product: CASGFGGGTYEQYF. The chain is built from TRBV12-5 and TRBJ2-7, with a tentative D call TRBD1 (7 bases). This CDR3 is built from 14 residues. From germline, CDR1 is LGHNT and CDR2 FRNRAP. The V end was cut by 3 bases, the J end by 2 bases, with 11 bases between.

The chain combines TRBV12-3 or TRBV12-4 with TRBJ1-1, with D perhaps TRBD1 (6 bases). Trimming pared 5 bases from V and 4 bases from J, leaving 11 bases between. CDR3 length: 13 residues. CDR3 protein: CASSRNRATEAFF. For the CDR3, the DNA is TGTGCCAGCAGTCGTAACAGGGCCACTGAAGCTTTCTTT.

CDR3 nucleotide sequence: TGTGCCAGCAGTCGGACAGGGGATTTTGGACAGCCCCAGCATTTT. Translation gives CASSRTGDFGQPQHF. This rearrangement joins TRBV6-6 to TRBJ1-5, with TRBD1 identical over 9 bases. Germline values: CDR1 MNHNY, CDR2 SVGAGI (reference sequence). The CDR3 contains 15 residues. Trimming at V came to 5 bases and at J to 7 bases, leaving 9 bases not matched to a gene.

The rearrangement joins TRBV3-1 (or the pseudogene TRBV3-2) to TRBJ2-5; 8 nucleotides align to TRBD2. Germline CDR1 and CDR2: LGHDT and YNNKEL (reference sequence). The CDR3 is 15 residues long. V lost 4 bases to trimming and J lost 0 bases; unmatched junction nucleotides: 4. The CDR3 bases are TGTGCCAGCAGCCCAGCGGGGGCGTACCAAGAGACCCAGTACTTC. This sequence encodes CASSPAGAYQETQYF.